The 11 T cell receptor beta chains below all came from one sample that was sequenced in a study of molecular identifiers for immune sequencing clone quantification. Via MiXCR, TCRdb re-called the PCR reads, giving one row per CDR3 protein. The table includes about 640,000 distinct CDR3 sequences, 15% to 20% detected once. The sample consisted of naive CD8+ T cells from blood, with Jurkat cell RNA spiked in. This sample's subset: FACS-sorted CD8+CD4-CCR7+CD45RA+ naive T cells. The source is a human donor in good health. Some libraries in this study had Jurkat cell RNA spiked in.

This clonotype appeared many times. The CDR3 nucleotides are TGTGCCAGCAGTTCGACAGGGCCCTCTGGGGCCAACGTCCTGACTTTC. This encodes CASSSTGPSGANVLTF. The V call is TRBV27, the J call TRBJ2-6; 7 bases are shared with TRBD1. CDR1 is MNHEY and CDR2 is SMNVEV in the germline V gene (reference sequence). V lost 4 bases, J lost 0 bases, and 3 bases stayed unmatched. This CDR3 is built from 16 residues.

This clonotype was seen only a few times. Written as DNA, the CDR3 is TGTGCCAGTAGTATCGCGGCAGGGCCTACTGAAGCTTTCTTT. Protein: CASSIAAGPTEAFF. The V gene is TRBV19, the J gene TRBJ1-1; D may be TRBD1 (5 bases). The CDR3 consists of 14 residues. V lost 3 bases and J 5 bases, leaving 13 bases between the germline ends. Germline V gives CDR1 LNHDA, CDR2 SQIVND (reference sequence).

The sample holds many counts of this clonotype. The chain couples TRBV7-9 to TRBJ2-3, with 7 bases matching TRBD1. The CDR3 loop spans 15 amino acids. V trimming: 1 base; J trimming: 5 bases; junction bases outside the gene matches: 6. Germline V lookup: CDR1 SEHNR, CDR2 FQNEAQ (reference sequence). CDR3 DNA: TGTGCCAGCAGCTTAGGTACAGGGGTTGTAGATACGCAGTATTTT. Its translation is CASSLGTGVVDTQYF.

This clonotype was observed once. This may stem from a read error, because a much larger clone lies one nucleotide away. The J gene is TRBJ1-5, the V gene TRBV7-9; D gene unclear. This CDR3 contains 15 residues. Germline CDR1 is SEHNR and CDR2 is FQNEAQ (reference sequence). The CDR3 DNA follows: TGTGCCAGCAGCCTAGCAGTAGGGCTTAATCAGCCCCAGCATTTT. Translating it yields CASSLAVGLNQPQHF.

The rearrangement uses TRBV29-1 and TRBJ2-7; unclear D gene. Trimming shortened V by 6 bases and J by 5 bases, and 11 bases separated the two germline ends. The CDR3 contains 11 residues. CDR1 SQVTM and CDR2 ANQGSEA come from the germline V gene. The CDR3 region is CSVDGQDEQYF. The DNA for the CDR3 is TGCAGCGTGGATGGGCAGGACGAGCAGTACTTC.

A remark on this clonotype: One end of the junction is discordant with germline, which a read error may explain. This rearrangement joins TRBV4-1 to TRBJ2-7; 10 positions agree with TRBD2. The CDR3 spans 15 residues. CDR1 is MGHRA, CDR2 YSYEKL, per germline. The chain's CDR3 is CASSPLAGDLKEQCF. In DNA form, the CDR3 reads TGCGCCAGCAGCCCTCTAGCGGGGGACCTTAAAGAGCAGTGCTTC.

There are many counts of this clonotype. The V and J genes are TRBV13 and TRBJ1-1; TRBD1 is a possible D gene (5 bases). In germline, CDR1 is PRHDT, CDR2 FYEKMQ (reference sequence). The V and J ends lost 5 bases and 8 bases respectively, with 12 bases between them. The CDR3 consists of 12 residues. The CDR3 loop is CASSPSGLEAFF. Written as DNA, the CDR3 is TGTGCCAGCAGCCCATCGGGGCTCGAAGCTTTCTTT.

This clonotype was detected only a few times. A read error is possible here, since a much larger clone lies one base away. V gene TRBV30 combines with J gene TRBJ2-1; D is unclear. Per germline, CDR1 GTSNPN and CDR2 SVGIG (reference sequence). Trimming left V 0 bases short and J 4 bases short, with 7 bases between. This CDR3 is built from 13 residues. The CDR3 sequence is CAWSVRIYNEQFF. Written as DNA, the CDR3 is TGTGCCTGGAGTGTACGGATTTACAATGAGCAGTTCTTC.

In its sample, this clonotype was seen many times. The chain joins TRBV5-1 to TRBJ2-3; possibly TRBD1 for D (5 bases). V was shortened by 4 bases and J by 0 bases, with 12 bases between the two germline ends. Germline loops: CDR1 SGHRS, CDR2 YFSETQ. The CDR3 sequence is 15 residues long. CDR3 protein: CASSADRPSTDTQYF. The CDR3 coding sequence is TGCGCCAGCAGCGCCGACAGACCTAGCACAGATACGCAGTATTTT.

This clonotype was picked up many times. The V and J genes are TRBV12-3 or TRBV12-4 and TRBJ2-5; TRBD2 matches 11 bases. The CDR3 is 14 residues long. V lost 4 bases and J lost 3; bases outside the gene matches: 1. The CDR3 protein is CASSYSGREETQYF. Here the CDR3 DNA reads TGTGCCAGCAGTTATAGCGGGAGGGAAGAGACCCAGTACTTC.

The chain couples TRBV12-3 or TRBV12-4 to TRBJ1-1; possibly TRBD1 for D (5 bases). The CDR3 is 14 residues long. Trimming cost V 5 bases and J 8 bases, with 18 bases left between them. Here the CDR3 reads CASSPGGAASEAFF. The CDR3, as DNA: TGTGCCAGCAGTCCCGGAGGGGCCGCATCCGAAGCTTTCTTT.